One TCR beta chain is described in this entry. The target antigen is unknown. The data stem from a study of shared clonotypes between healthy human individuals. Looking at the study overall: The cohort comprised a couple of women and a few men. Their ages spanned 18 to 49 years.

This CDR3 has 15 residues. In germline, CDR1 is SGHAT, CDR2 FQNNGV. V shed 5 bases and J 2 bases; nucleotides not matched to a gene: 5. Method: immunoSEQ multiplex PCR; TCRdb's copy keeps in-frame clones and lacks some. The sample gives some 2,000,000 clones, around 95% of which show up once; roughly 0.13% is in the top ten. Notes on the study in general: The genetic and exposure-history diversity represented was limited by few donors. For sorted subsets, rarefaction showed incomplete sequencing despite large depth. Clonotypes that were shared across several donors made up roughly 5.2% of naive CD4 clonotypes.

The sample was naive CD4+ T cells sorted from blood. Subset meaning: CD45RA+ positively selected. The chain links TRBV11-2 to TRBJ1-3; 8 nucleotides match TRBD1. The clonotype comes from a man younger than 35 in good health. The CDR3 coding sequence is TGTGCCAGCAGCCGACAGGGGCCGGCTGGAAACACCATATATTTT. Protein product: CASSRQGPAGNTIYF.